These 27 T cell receptor beta chains came from one sample sequenced in a study of blood T cell repertoires in COVID-19. The repertoire was sequenced with immunoSEQ multiplex PCR; TCRdb's copy has only in-frame clones and lacks some. The profile shows around 250,000 clones, about 85% of them singletons. Sample: peripheral blood. The receptors originated from a man aged 18-30 years with active or convalescent COVID-19.

The V gene is TRBV30, the J gene TRBJ2-7; D unresolved. V shed 3 bases and J shed 13 bases, with 16 bases lying between them. The CDR3 consists of 11 residues. Per the germline V gene, CDR1 is GTSNPN and CDR2 is SVGIG (reference sequence). This CDR3 reads CAWRSRGNRYF. The DNA of the CDR3 is TGTGCCTGGAGAAGCCGAGGCAATAGATACTTC.

The CDR3 DNA reads as TGTGCCAGCAGCTTATGGGTAGAGACAGAAGCTTTCTTT. This encodes CASSLWVETEAFF. The chain couples TRBV11-3 to TRBJ1-1; no firm D call. Germline lookup yields CDR1 SGHNT and CDR2 YENEEA. V was shortened by 2 bases and J by 8 bases, with 12 bases between the two germline ends. CDR3 size: 13 residues.

The CDR3 protein is CASKAGGLSYEQYF. The CDR3 DNA is TGTGCCAGCAAAGCAGGTGGACTCAGCTACGAGCAGTACTTC. This chain connects TRBV28 to TRBJ2-7; D might be TRBD2 (5 bases). The V and J ends lost 7 bases and 3 bases respectively, with 16 bases between them. The CDR3 contains 14 residues. Germline V lookup: CDR1 MDHEN, CDR2 SYDVKM.

The chain employs TRBV14 and TRBJ2-5; 16 bases map to TRBD2. This CDR3 comprises 16 residues. J was trimmed by 5 bases and V by 4 bases; bases with no gene match: 4. Germline CDR1 and CDR2: SGHDN and FVKESK. The CDR3 region is CASSPPGLAGGETQYF. The CDR3 DNA follows: TGTGCCAGCAGCCCCCCGGGACTAGCGGGGGGGGAGACCCAGTACTTC.

The gene calls are TRBV5-4 and TRBJ1-6; no firm D call. The CDR3 consists of 15 residues. Germline lookup yields CDR1 SGHNT and CDR2 YYREEE (reference sequence). Trimming pared 2 bases from V and 9 bases from J, leaving 15 bases between. CDR3 in DNA: TGTGCCAGCAGCTTTCTTGGGCCTGAGGGTTCACCCCTCCACTTT. Translating gives CASSFLGPEGSPLHF. Complete variable domain (other parts from reference TRBV5-4 and TRBJ1-6): ETGVTQSPTHLIKTRGQQVTLRCSSQSGHNTVSWYQQALGQGPQFIFQYYREEENGRGNFPPRFSGLQFPNYSSELNVNALELDDSALYLCASSFLGPEGSPLHFGNGTRLTVT.

The chain joins TRBV7-9 to TRBJ1-5, with D tentatively TRBD1 (6 bases). Germline assignment: CDR1 SEHNR and CDR2 FQNEAQ (reference sequence). V lost 2 bases to trimming and J lost 5 bases, with 16 bases between them. The CDR3 covers 16 residues. The CDR3: CASSLSSAGVDQPQHF. CDR3 coding DNA: TGTGCCAGCAGCTTAAGTTCGGCAGGGGTGGATCAGCCCCAGCATTTT.

The rearrangement links TRBV27 to TRBJ2-2; 14 bases align to TRBD2. V was pared by 6 bases and J by 6 bases, with 0 bases of the junction left unmatched. The CDR3 extends over 14 amino acids. Germline CDR1 MNHEY, CDR2 SMNVEV (reference sequence). This CDR3 reads CASRTSGRAGELFF. CDR3 bases: TGTGCCAGCAGGACTAGCGGGAGGGCCGGGGAGCTGTTTTTT.

Details on this clone: Other DNA sequences in the sample encode the same CDR3. This chain uses TRBV27 with TRBJ2-1; D call uncertain. The CDR3 has 12 amino acids. The germline CDR1 and CDR2 sequences are MNHEY and SMNVEV (reference sequence). V lost 0 bases, J lost 10 bases, and 7 bases lay in between. CDR3 sequence: CASSLSGREQFF. In DNA, the CDR3 is TGTGCCAGCAGTTTATCCGGTCGAGAGCAGTTCTTC.

V is TRBV25-1 and J is TRBJ1-1, with 7 bases aligning to TRBD1. With 4 bases clipped from V and 8 bases from J, the junction kept 10 bases outside the gene matches. Germline-derived CDR1 and CDR2 are MGHDK and SYGVNS. This CDR3 is built from 14 residues. The CDR3 DNA reads TGTGCCAGCAGTGCAGGGATGGGGACAGTCGAAGCTTTCTTT. Translating gives CASSAGMGTVEAFF.

CDR3 DNA: TGTGCCTGGATAGGGAGGGCGTCAACGAGAAACACCATATATTTT. The encoded protein is CAWIGRASTRNTIYF. The chain links TRBV30 to TRBJ1-3; no clear D. The ends were cut back, 4 bases at V and 5 bases at J, with 18 bases in the middle. The CDR3 loop spans 15 amino acids. CDR1 and CDR2 from the germline V gene are GTSNPN and SVGIG (reference sequence).

The chain recombines TRBV18 with TRBJ1-3; D may be TRBD1 (6 bases). Germline assignment: CDR1 KGHSH and CDR2 LQKENI. The germline V and J ends were trimmed by 0 bases and 0 bases, with 9 bases remaining between them. This CDR3 spans 16 amino acids. Written as DNA, the CDR3 is TGTGCCAGCTCACCACCACAGGGATACTCTGGAAACACCATATATTTT. It yields the protein CASSPPQGYSGNTIYF.

This clone was detected ten times or more. The genes are TRBV6-6 and TRBJ1-6, with D uncertain. Germline V gene data show CDR1 as MNHNY and CDR2 as SVGAGI (reference sequence). Trimming removed 8 bases at V and 0 bases at J, with 5 bases between. The CDR3 has 13 amino acids. The CDR3 region has the DNA TGTGCCAGCGGGAGCTCCTATAATTCACCCCTCCACTTT. Protein product: CASGSSYNSPLHF.

V usage is TRBV6-5 and J usage is TRBJ1-6; D is undetermined. The length of the CDR3 is 15 residues. V was clipped by 5 bases and J by 7 bases, with 15 bases between them. Germline CDR1 MNHEY, CDR2 SVGAGI. The CDR3 region is CASSTQALANSPLHF. CDR3 bases: TGTGCCAGCAGTACCCAGGCCCTCGCGAATTCACCCCTCCACTTT.

In this sample, this clone turned up once. The chain is built from TRBV2 and TRBJ2-7; the D gene is possibly TRBD1 (6 bases). The CDR3 consists of 15 residues. V lost 5 bases and J lost 2, with 16 bases in between. Germline V gene data show CDR1 as SNHLY and CDR2 as FYNNEI. The CDR3 coding sequence is TGTGCCAGCAGTTCAACCGCAGGGGATACCTACGAGCAGTACTTC. It is translated as CASSSTAGDTYEQYF.

V is TRBV5-1 and J is TRBJ2-1, with 8 bases identical to TRBD1. The CDR3 covers 16 residues. V was pared by 0 bases and J by 7 bases, with 9 bases of the junction left unmatched. From germline, CDR1 is SGHRS and CDR2 YFSETQ. CDR3 sequence (DNA): TGCGCCAGCAGCTTGGTTGGGACAGGTCCGTGGAATGAGCAGTTCTTC. As protein: CASSLVGTGPWNEQFF. Full variable domain (remainder filled in from reference TRBV5-1 and TRBJ2-1): KAGVTQTPRYLIKTRGQQVTLSCSPISGHRSVSWYQQTPGQGLQFLFEYFSETQRNKGNFPGRFSGRQFSNSRSEMNVSTLELGDSALYLCASSLVGTGPWNEQFFGPGTRLTVL.

The chain carries TRBV6-5 and TRBJ2-7; 8 bases are shared with TRBD2. The CDR3 consists of 15 residues. V lost 0 bases to trimming and J lost 0 bases; unmatched junction nucleotides: 1. The germline CDR1 and CDR2 sequences are MNHEY and SVGAGI. The CDR3 sequence: CASSYSSGSSYEQYF. CDR3 nucleotides: TGTGCCAGCAGTTACTCAAGCGGGAGCTCCTACGAGCAGTACTTC.

The gene calls are TRBV7-9 and TRBJ2-7; 8 nucleotides align to TRBD1. Germline loops: CDR1 SEHNR, CDR2 FQNEAQ (reference sequence). This CDR3 comprises 15 residues. J gave up 3 bases and V 4 bases, and 8 bases lay outside the gene matches. The CDR3 region has the DNA TGTGCCAGCAGCTGGCGCGGGACAGGAGACTACGAGCAGTACTTC. Amino acid sequence: CASSWRGTGDYEQYF.

This clone was found once. The chain combines TRBV19 with TRBJ1-2, with D maybe TRBD1 (5 bases). This CDR3 has 18 amino acids. V was pared by 1 base and J by 6 bases, with 24 bases between. The germline V gene encodes CDR1 LNHDA and CDR2 SQIVND (reference sequence). CDR3 nucleotides: TGTGCCAGTAGTATAGCCCCGGGGGTTTGGCCGGATTGGCATGGCTACACCTTC. Amino acids: CASSIAPGVWPDWHGYTF.

This clone was found a few times. The chain couples TRBV12-5 to TRBJ1-5; D is perhaps TRBD1 (5 bases). Trimming took off 2 bases at V and 2 bases at J, with 16 bases between the two ends. This CDR3 region has 17 residues. Germline-derived CDR1 and CDR2 are LGHNT and FRNRAP. The CDR3 loop is CASGLPRRGVGNQPQHF. In nucleotides, the CDR3 is TGTGCTAGTGGTTTGCCCCGGCGGGGGGTAGGCAATCAGCCCCAGCATTTT.

The chain employs TRBV6-6 and TRBJ2-7, with 10 bases aligning to TRBD2. V dropped 1 base and J dropped 6; count of bases not matched to a gene: 9. Germline CDR1 is MNHNY and CDR2 is SVGAGI (reference sequence). The length of the CDR3 is 16 residues. CDR3 loop: CASSYFGPSGRSEQYF. The CDR3 coding sequence is TGTGCCAGCAGTTACTTTGGTCCTAGCGGGAGAAGCGAGCAGTACTTC.

The rearrangement joins TRBV5-1 to TRBJ2-5, with no clear D. The germline CDR1 and CDR2 sequences are SGHRS and YFSETQ. The V end was cut by 4 bases, the J end by 0 bases, with 10 bases between. This CDR3 contains 14 residues. The CDR3 DNA reads as TGCGCCAGCAGCCCGCTCGAGTACCAAGAGACCCAGTACTTC. Its translation: CASSPLEYQETQYF. Supplemented by reference TRBV5-1 and TRBJ2-5, the full variable domain reads KAGVTQTPRYLIKTRGQQVTLSCSPISGHRSVSWYQQTPGQGLQFLFEYFSETQRNKGNFPGRFSGRQFSNSRSEMNVSTLELGDSALYLCASSPLEYQETQYFGPGTRLLVL.

The chain couples TRBV10-3 to TRBJ2-3; 9 bases line up with TRBD2. This CDR3 has 13 amino acids. Germline lookup yields CDR1 ENHRY and CDR2 SYGVKD. Trimming took 6 bases from V and 4 from J; bases not matched to a gene: 2. In DNA form, the CDR3 reads TGTGCCATCAGGGGGACTAGCTCAGATACGCAGTATTTT. It encodes CAIRGTSSDTQYF.

CDR3 sequence: CASSLGSGGITDTQYF. CDR3 coding DNA: TGTGCCAGCAGCTTGGGATCCGGGGGAATCACAGATACGCAGTATTTT. The V call is TRBV5-6, the J call TRBJ2-3; possibly TRBD2 for D (6 bases). V was trimmed by 0 bases and J by 2 bases, leaving 13 bases between them. The CDR3 spans 16 residues. Looked up from germline, CDR1 is SGHDT and CDR2 is YYEEEE.

The rearrangement uses TRBV9 and TRBJ2-1, with unresolved D. The CDR3 spans 15 residues. CDR1 and CDR2 from the germline V gene are SGDLS and YYNGEE. The V gene lost 1 base and the J gene lost 2 bases, with 10 bases spanning the gap. The CDR3 bases are TGTGCCAGCAGCGTATCCCTTAACACCTACAATGAGCAGTTCTTC. This encodes CASSVSLNTYNEQFF.

The V gene is TRBV11-3, the J gene TRBJ2-2, with 9 bases identical to TRBD2. Germline CDR1 SGHNT, CDR2 YENEEA. The J segment lost 5 bases and the V segment lost 1 base, leaving 5 bases of the junction unmatched. CDR3 length equals 16 residues. This CDR3 is CASSLVAGVSTGELFF. CDR3 DNA: TGTGCCAGCAGCTTAGTAGCGGGAGTGTCTACCGGGGAGCTGTTTTTT.

The rearrangement links TRBV6-5 to TRBJ1-2, with D uncertain. Trimming stripped 4 bases from V and 5 bases from J, with 8 bases between. Germline assignment: CDR1 MNHEY and CDR2 SVGAGI. The CDR3 extends over 12 amino acids. The CDR3, as DNA: TGTGCCAGCAGTTCTTCAGTATATGGCTACACCTTC. Protein: CASSSSVYGYTF.

CDR3 residues: CASSLQQNTGELFF. As DNA, the CDR3 is TGTGCCAGCAGCTTACAACAGAACACCGGGGAGCTGTTTTTT. The chain recombines TRBV5-4 with TRBJ2-2; no definite D call. The CDR3 spans 14 residues. Trimming took 2 bases from V and 1 from J, leaving 6 bases between them. Germline CDR1 reads SGHNT; CDR2 reads YYREEE (reference sequence).